Only one count was recorded for the clone carrying this T cell receptor beta chain. This sample was taken from a study of regulatory T cells in long-lasting Graves disease. In germline, CDR1 is SGHAT, CDR2 FQNNGV. The CDR3 spans 15 residues. J lost 6 bases, V lost 5 bases, and 10 bases had no gene match. Both iRepertoire HTBI primers and Arm-PCR of CDR3 regions were used to build the TCR beta libraries. From the multiplex PCR reads, TCRdb called clonotypes with MiXCR, one entry per CDR3 protein. The sample has under 450,000 distinct CDR3 sequences, around 20% seen once. Described time point: persistent/refractory GD, antithyroid drugs over 5 years with positive TRAb. Making the TCR library involved RNA that had been extracted from PBMCs.

The chain links TRBV11-2 to TRBJ2-3; TRBD2 matches at 8 bases. This sample comprised peripheral blood mononuclear cells (PBMCs), obtained when the disease was refractory, from a patient treated with antithyroid drugs. This sequence was found in a female donor with Graves disease. The CDR3 loop reads CASSQDSAGGDTQYF. CDR3 bases: TGTGCCAGCAGCCAGGACTCCGCGGGGGGCGATACGCAGTATTTT. Full variable domain (missing parts from reference TRBV11-2 and TRBJ2-3): EAGVAQSPRYKIIEKRQSVAFWCNPISGHATLYWYQQILGQGPKLLIQFQNNGVVDDSQLPKDRFSAERLKGVDSTLKIQPAKLEDSAVYLCASSQDSAGGDTQYFGPGTRLTVL.